These 14 T cell receptor beta chains were all obtained from the same sample, sequenced in a study of blood T cell repertoires in COVID-19. Some clones are missing from TCRdb's copy, which holds only in-frame ones; the method was immunoSEQ multiplex PCR. The data contain around 260,000 clones, approximately 90% of them singletons. The specimen sequenced was peripheral blood. These receptor sequences come from a woman in her thirties with COVID-19, enrolled during active disease.

The CDR3 here is CASSPRGSSYNEQFF. In DNA form, the CDR3 reads TGTGCCAGCAGCCCCCGAGGGAGCTCCTACAATGAGCAGTTCTTC. V gene TRBV9 combines with J gene TRBJ2-1, with D maybe TRBD2 (5 bases). The V end was cut by 4 bases, the J end by 0 bases, with 11 bases between. Germline-derived CDR1 and CDR2 are SGDLS and YYNGEE. This CDR3 contains 15 residues.

This sequence joins TRBV19 and TRBJ2-1; no clear D. V dropped 9 bases and J dropped 10 bases, with 13 bases sitting between them. The CDR3 totals 11 residues. Germline lookup yields CDR1 LNHDA and CDR2 SQIVND (reference sequence). CDR3 region: CASRSFAEQFF. Written as DNA, the CDR3 is TGTGCCAGCAGATCCTTCGCCGAGCAGTTCTTC. Using reference TRBV19 and TRBJ2-1 for the parts outside the CDR3, the full variable domain is DGGITQSPKYLFRKEGQNVTLSCEQNLNHDAMYWYRQDPGQGLRLIYYSQIVNDFQKGDIAEGYSVSREKKESFPLTVTSAQKNPTAFYLCASRSFAEQFFGPGTRLTVL.

The rearrangement links TRBV5-1 to TRBJ2-3; D possibly corresponds to TRBD2 (6 bases). With 2 bases removed from V and 10 bases from J, the gap between germline ends came to 14 bases. Germline V lookup: CDR1 SGHRS, CDR2 YFSETQ. This CDR3 spans 13 amino acids. The CDR3, as DNA: TGCGCCAGCAGCTTACCAGAGGGAGGTGCGCAGTATTTT. Amino acids: CASSLPEGGAQYF.

The chain has TRBV30 and TRBJ2-1; D not resolved. The CDR3 is 11 residues long. Trimming pared 2 bases from V and 11 bases from J, leaving 10 bases between. The germline CDR1 and CDR2 sequences are GTSNPN and SVGIG (reference sequence). CDR3: CAWSLLGKQFF. The CDR3 DNA follows: TGTGCCTGGAGTCTCCTGGGCAAGCAGTTCTTC.

This sequence joins TRBV6-1 and TRBJ2-7; maybe TRBD1 (6 bases). Deletions cut 3 bases from V and 5 bases from J, with 11 bases between. The CDR3 covers 13 residues. The germline CDR1 and CDR2 sequences are MNHNS and SASEGT. CDR3 region: CASSDWGLDEQYF. CDR3 nucleotide sequence: TGTGCCAGCAGTGATTGGGGGCTGGACGAGCAGTACTTC.

The rearrangement joins TRBV6-5 to TRBJ1-1; tentatively, D is TRBD1 (6 bases). CDR1 is MNHEY, CDR2 SVGAGI, per germline. The CDR3 contains 13 residues. Trimming left V 6 bases short and J 6 bases short, with 14 bases between. The CDR3 DNA sequence: TGTGCCAGCAGAGGACAGTTAGGCGCTGAAGCTTTCTTT. Translating gives CASRGQLGAEAFF.

The V gene is TRBV21-1, the J gene TRBJ1-2; TRBD1 is the table's D call, not checked against the DNA. TRBV21-1 is an annotated pseudogene. The CDR3 has 15 amino acids. CDR3 in DNA: TGTGCCAGCAGCAAAGAGGGACAGGGGGCCCTTGGCTACACCTTC. Protein product: CASSKEGQGALGYTF.

This clone was counted once. The chain carries TRBV2 and TRBJ2-3; a weak D match, TRBD1 (7 bases). CDR3 length equals 14 residues. Germline V gene data show CDR1 as SNHLY and CDR2 as FYNNEI. V was cut by 6 bases and J by 1 base, with 11 bases left in between. CDR3 bases: TGTGCCAGCAGGGCCAGGGGGGGCACAGATACGCAGTATTTT. Translation gives CASRARGGTDTQYF.

Only one count was recorded for this clone. V is TRBV11-3 and J is TRBJ2-3, with no clear D. The CDR3 runs 14 residues. The germline V and J ends were trimmed by 5 bases and 0 bases, with 9 bases remaining between them. Germline CDR1 and CDR2: SGHNT and YENEEA. As DNA, the CDR3 is TGTGCCAGCAGCCCCGACGGGAGCACAGATACGCAGTATTTT. It yields the protein CASSPDGSTDTQYF.

The chain employs TRBV5-5 and TRBJ1-1, with TRBD1 as a possible D gene (6 bases). This CDR3 region has 15 residues. Trimming took off 4 bases at V and 5 bases at J, with 18 bases between the two ends. CDR1 and CDR2 (germline): SGHKS, YYEKEE (reference sequence). This CDR3 reads CASSPGRQGRTEAFF. The CDR3 bases are TGTGCCAGCAGCCCTGGACGGCAGGGGCGAACTGAAGCTTTCTTT. The whole variable domain, filled in from reference TRBV5-5 and TRBJ1-1, reads DAGVTQSPTHLIKTRGQQVTLRCSPISGHKSVSWYQQVLGQGPQFIFQYYEKEERGRGNFPDRFSARQFPNYSSELNVNALLLGDSALYLCASSPGRQGRTEAFFGQGTRLTVV.

V gene TRBV14 combines with J gene TRBJ1-3; D might be TRBD1 (6 bases). The CDR3 contains 16 residues. V was cut by 4 bases and J by 0 bases, with 13 bases left in between. The germline CDR1 and CDR2 sequences are SGHDN and FVKESK. CDR3 DNA: TGTGCCAGCAGCCGCCGCAGGACAGACTCTGGAAACACCATATATTTT. Protein: CASSRRRTDSGNTIYF. The entire variable domain, with the rest obtained from reference TRBV14 and TRBJ1-3, is as follows: EAGVTQFPSHSVIEKGQTVTLRCDPISGHDNLYWYRRVMGKEIKFLLHFVKESKQDESGMPNNRFLAERTGGTYSTLKVQPAELEDSGVYFCASSRRRTDSGNTIYFGEGSWLTVV.

CDR3 coding DNA: TGTGCCAGCAGCTTAGACAGGGGCCGGAGGGAAGCTTTCTTT. Encoded protein: CASSLDRGRREAFF. The chain joins TRBV11-2 to TRBJ1-1, with TRBD1 as a possible D gene (6 bases). V lost 0 bases, J lost 8 bases, and 13 bases lay in between. Germline V CDR1 and CDR2: SGHAT, FQNNGV. The CDR3 length is 14 residues.

This chain's CDR3 is CSVEIGLAGAYEQYF. The CDR3 DNA reads as TGCAGCGTTGAGATAGGGCTAGCGGGAGCCTACGAGCAGTACTTC. The chain has TRBV29-1 and TRBJ2-7; 10 nucleotides match TRBD2. Germline V gene lookup returns CDR1 SQVTM and CDR2 ANQGSEA. The CDR3 extends over 15 amino acids. Trimming removed 3 bases from V and 2 bases from J; junction bases left unmatched: 7.

This rearrangement joins TRBV5-4 to TRBJ1-1, with TRBD1 identical over 8 bases. With 4 bases clipped from V and 1 base from J, the junction kept 3 bases outside the gene matches. The V gene's germline CDR1 is SGHNT and CDR2 YYREEE (reference sequence). The CDR3 extends over 14 amino acids. The chain's CDR3 is CASSIQGANTEAFF. The CDR3 nucleotides are TGTGCCAGCAGCATTCAGGGGGCGAACACTGAAGCTTTCTTT.